This TCR beta chain was captured in a study of CD8 T cells in ankylosing spondylitis. The V gene end was trimmed by 7 bases and the J gene end by 7 bases; junction bases not matched to a gene: 2. Germline CDR1 is SGHRS and CDR2 is YFSETQ. The CDR3 contains 11 residues. Using its own MiXCR run on the 5' RACE reads, TCRdb lists one record per CDR3 protein. The top ten clones hold around 4% of a sample with 200,000 to 250,000 distinct CDR3 sequences, roughly 32% of them seen once. Study-wide results and limits: In ankylosing spondylitis blood, a motif of roughly 8 highly homologous TCR beta variants appeared characteristic.

For this clonotype: Its antigen is not identified.

This receptor was obtained from a male donor with ankylosing spondylitis or in good health (not recorded which). The chain links TRBV5-1 to TRBJ2-3; TRBD1 aligns across 8 bases. Sequencing was carried out using blood, either unsorted or a sorted T cell fraction (not recorded which). The CDR3, as DNA: TGCGCCAGCCGACAGGGGTATACGCAGTATTTT. Protein product: CASRQGYTQYF.